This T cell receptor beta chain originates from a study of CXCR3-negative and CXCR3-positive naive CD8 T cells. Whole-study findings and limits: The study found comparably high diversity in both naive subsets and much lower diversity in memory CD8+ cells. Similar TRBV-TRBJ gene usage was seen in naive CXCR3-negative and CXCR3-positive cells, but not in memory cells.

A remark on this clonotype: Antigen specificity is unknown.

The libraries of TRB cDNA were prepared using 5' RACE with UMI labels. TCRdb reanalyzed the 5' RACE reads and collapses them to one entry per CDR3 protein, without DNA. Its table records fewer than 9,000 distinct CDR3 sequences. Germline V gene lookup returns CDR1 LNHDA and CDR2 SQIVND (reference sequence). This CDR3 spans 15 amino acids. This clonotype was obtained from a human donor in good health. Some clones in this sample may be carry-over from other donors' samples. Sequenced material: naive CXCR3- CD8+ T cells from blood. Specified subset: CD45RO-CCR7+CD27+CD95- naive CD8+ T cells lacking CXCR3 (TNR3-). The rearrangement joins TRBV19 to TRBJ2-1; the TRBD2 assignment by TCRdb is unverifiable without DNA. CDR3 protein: CASTVAGGSYNEQFF.